The rows below give T cell receptor beta chains drawn from one sample of a study of cytomegalovirus exposure and HLA in healthy donors. Sequencing was performed with immunoSEQ multiplex PCR; in TCRdb, only in-frame clones are kept and a portion is missing. This sample has 180,000 or so clones; about 80% occur once, and the top ten carry 11% to 15%. The source material was PBMCs. The receptor set was obtained from a man aged 45-65 years in good health and CMV-seropositive. Each CDR3 is given with its conserved first and last residue. D genes are given only for firm matches. Clone size, where shown, is once, few, many, or a class for clones that have expanded.

clone_size d_call j_call v_call cdr3_nt cdr3_aa
NA NA TRBJ2-5 TRBV15 TGTGCCACCAGCTCCCGACCCCCCCGCCGGGACACCAGAGAGACCCAGTACTTC CATSSRPPRRDTRETQYF
NA NA TRBJ2-3 TRBV11-3 TGTGCCAGCAGCTTGGGGGGGGGCAGCGGCACAGATACGCAGTATTTT CASSLGGGSGTDTQYF
NA NA TRBJ2-1 TRBV11-3 TGTGCCAGCAGCCAAAGGGGTATTGAGCAGTTCTTC CASSQRGIEQFF
NA NA TRBJ1-5 TRBV6-1 TGTGCCAGCAGTGAAGGTCAGACTAAGTGGTACAATCAGCCCCAGCATTTT CASSEGQTKWYNQPQHF
few TRBD1 TRBJ1-6 TRBV28 TGTGCCAGCAGACCTCCGACAGGGGGGAGATTTAATTCACCCCTCCACTTT CASRPPTGGRFNSPLHF
NA NA TRBJ2-3 TRBV5-1 TGCGCCAGCAGCTTGGCCGAGCTTTCTAGCACAGATACGCAGTATTTT CASSLAELSSTDTQYF
NA TRBD1 TRBJ1-1 TRBV14 TGTGCCAGCAGCCCACGGACAGGTGGACCAGGAGACACTGAAGCTTTCTTT CASSPRTGGPGDTEAFF
NA NA TRBJ1-2 TRBV18 TGTGCCAGCTCACCCCGGACAGAGCCCTCTAACTATGGCTACACCTTC CASSPRTEPSNYGYTF
NA NA TRBJ1-6 TRBV28 TGTGCCAGCAGTCAAGGACTACCCGACTATAATTCACCCCTCCACTTT CASSQGLPDYNSPLHF
NA TRBD1 TRBJ1-4 TRBV6-9 TGTGCCAGCCGCGGACAGGGGGCAACTAATGAAAAACTGTTTTTT CASRGQGATNEKLFF
NA NA TRBJ1-1 TRBV6-1 TGTGCCAGCAGCGCCTCGACAGGAACTGATGAAGCTTTCTTT CASSASTGTDEAFF
NA TRBD2 TRBJ2-1 TRBV7-2 TGTGCCAGTGGGAGGGCGGACCGGGGATCCTACAATGAGCAGTTCTTC CASGRADRGSYNEQFF
NA NA TRBJ1-6 TRBV5-1 TGCGCCAGCAGCACTGGAGGTCGCCCTTATAATTCACCCCTCCACTTT CASSTGGRPYNSPLHF
many NA TRBJ1-1 TRBV7-9 TGTGCCAGCAGCTTACGGACACAAACAGAAGCTTTCTTT CASSLRTQTEAFF
once NA TRBJ1-3 TRBV6-5 TGTGCCAGCAGTTACTCGAAACTAGCAACTGGAAACACCATATATTTT CASSYSKLATGNTIYF
once TRBD1 TRBJ2-7 TRBV28 TGTGCCAGCAGCAATCTCCGGGACAGGGGAACCTACGAGCAGTACTTC CASSNLRDRGTYEQYF
NA NA TRBJ1-4 TRBV5-1 TGCGCCAGCAGGTCGGGGGGCTCGACTAATGAAAAACTGTTTTTT CASRSGGSTNEKLFF
NA NA TRBJ1-2 TRBV28 TGTGCCAGCAGTCCATATGTCGAGTCCTTAACCGACAGGAACTATGGCTACACCTTC CASSPYVESLTDRNYGYTF
NA NA TRBJ2-7 TRBV27 TGTGCCAGCAGTTACACCTCGGGGGCCTACGAGCAGTACTTC CASSYTSGAYEQYF
NA TRBD2 TRBJ2-1 TRBV5-1 TGCGCCAGCAGCCAAGCGGGGGGGTACTACAATGAGCAGTTCTTC CASSQAGGYYNEQFF
NA NA TRBJ1-1 TRBV6-1 TGTGCCAGCAGTGGTTCCCAACTGACAGGGAACACTGAAGCTTTCTTT CASSGSQLTGNTEAFF
NA NA TRBJ2-3 TRBV4-3 TGCGCCAGCAGCCAGAGACTAGGACGCTCGATTCAGTATTTT CASSQRLGRSIQYF
NA TRBD2 TRBJ2-1 TRBV2 TGTGCCAGCGGGATGACTAGCGGGGTCCCTCATGAGCAGTTCTTC CASGMTSGVPHEQFF
NA TRBD1 TRBJ2-6 TRBV29-1 TGCAGCGTTGGTACCGGGACACCCCATGGGACAGCGGGGGCCAACGTCCTGACTTTC CSVGTGTPHGTAGANVLTF
NA NA TRBJ2-5 TRBV27 TGTGCCAGCAGTTTTCATAAGGAGCAGACCCAGTACTTC CASSFHKEQTQYF
NA NA TRBJ2-3 TRBV7-2 TGTGCCAGCAGCATGACTAACACAGATACGCAGTATTTT CASSMTNTDTQYF
NA TRBD1 TRBJ2-1 TRBV19 TGTGCCAGTAGTACCAGGGGGCGCAGGGAGCAGTTCTTC CASSTRGRREQFF
few TRBD1 TRBJ1-4 TRBV18 TGTGCCAGCTCCCCCGGGACAGGCTATGAAAAACTGTTTTTT CASSPGTGYEKLFF